This T cell receptor beta chain was sequenced in a study of shared clonotypes between healthy human individuals. Study context: Per-donor plates numbered three CD4 naive, three CD4 memory, two CD8 naive and one CD8 memory. Study results and limitations: Only blood was sampled; tissue repertoires likely differ. The small donor group covered limited genetic and exposure diversity.

V dropped 5 bases and J dropped 3 bases, with 17 bases sitting between them. The CDR3 is 16 residues long. Germline CDR1 is MDHEN and CDR2 is SYDVKM. Using immunoSEQ multiplex PCR, the repertoire was profiled, and TCRdb retains in-frame clones only, with some absent. The data contain roughly 2,300,000 clones, just under 95% of them singletons. Participating donors were healthy, HIV-negative adults free of recent acute infections or vaccinations. Only a few counts were recorded for this clone. The target antigen is unknown. The chain recombines TRBV28 with TRBJ1-5; TRBD1 might be the D (6 bases). Material: naive CD4+ T cells from PBMCs. Specified subset: CD45RA+ positively selected. The clonotype was recovered from a man younger than 30 in good health. Some clones in this sample may be carry-over from other donors' samples. CDR3 nucleotides: TGTGCCAGCAGTGACCATCGGGGGCCGAACAATCAGCCCCAGCATTTT. Residues: CASSDHRGPNNQPQHF. Variable domain in full (rest from reference TRBV28 and TRBJ1-5): DVKVTQSSRYLVKRTGEKVFLECVQDMDHENMFWYRQDPGLGLRLIYFSYDVKMKEKGDIPEGYSVSREKKERFSLILESASTNQTSMYLCASSDHRGPNNQPQHFGDGTRLSIL.